A single sample gave rise to the 26 T cell receptor beta chains below, sequenced in a study of OX40 agonist ivuxolimab in advanced cancers. TCRdb's table, derived via immunoSEQ multiplex PCR, lists solely in-frame clones and lacks some. This repertoire shows tens of thousands of clones, 88% found once; its top ten account for about 4%. Sample: CD4+ or CD8+ T cells sorted from blood, taken in a trial of the OX40 agonist ivuxolimab. The receptors here all came from an adult with an advanced solid tumor such as melanoma, head and neck, liver or kidney cancer.

V usage is TRBV18 and J usage is TRBJ2-6; 11 bases line up with TRBD1. With 6 bases clipped from V and 0 bases from J, the junction kept 4 bases outside the gene matches. The V gene's germline CDR1 is KGHSH and CDR2 LQKENI. The CDR3 totals 17 residues. CDR3 amino acids: CASSFGQGASGANVLTF. The CDR3 coding sequence is TGTGCCAGCTCCTTTGGACAGGGGGCCTCTGGGGCCAACGTCCTGACTTTC.

This clone was seen just once. The chain uses TRBV5-4 and TRBJ2-5; D is undetermined. The germline CDR1 and CDR2 sequences are SGHNT and YYREEE (reference sequence). Trimming took 4 bases from V and 2 from J, leaving 9 bases between them. The length of the CDR3 is 13 residues. The CDR3 DNA reads TGTGCCAGCAGCGGTCCAAGTCAAGAGACCCAGTACTTC. It specifies CASSGPSQETQYF.

This chain uses TRBV18 with TRBJ1-5, with D hard to call. Germline CDR1 KGHSH, CDR2 LQKENI. This CDR3 has 16 residues. Trimming shortened V by 1 base and J by 8 bases, and 18 bases separated the two germline ends. This chain's CDR3 is CASSPLLQVLYEPQHF. The CDR3 DNA follows: TGTGCCAGCTCACCACTTTTGCAGGTACTTTATGAGCCCCAGCATTTT.

The chain is built from TRBV11-3 and TRBJ1-1; the D gene is possibly TRBD1 (5 bases). This CDR3 spans 14 amino acids. Trimming took off 5 bases at V and 1 base at J, with 11 bases between the two ends. From germline, CDR1 is SGHNT and CDR2 YENEEA. The CDR3 spells CASSLGTSNTEAFF. CDR3 in DNA: TGTGCCAGCAGCCTTGGGACGTCGAACACTGAAGCTTTCTTT. Full variable domain (outside the CDR3, taken from reference TRBV11-3 and TRBJ1-1): EAGVVQSPRYKIIEKKQPVAFWCNPISGHNTLYWYLQNLGQGPELLIRYENEEAVDDSQLPKDRFSAERLKGVDSTLKIQPAELGDSAVYLCASSLGTSNTEAFFGQGTRLTVV.

The genes are TRBV5-1 and TRBJ1-1; the D gene is possibly TRBD1 (6 bases). Trimming removed 4 bases from V and 0 bases from J, with 10 bases in between. Germline CDR1 and CDR2: SGHRS and YFSETQ. The CDR3 covers 14 residues. Here the CDR3 reads CASSADRMNTEAFF. The CDR3 bases are TGCGCCAGCAGCGCGGACAGAATGAACACTGAAGCTTTCTTT.

CDR3 sequence reads: CASSDSREGANSPLHF. Here the CDR3 DNA reads TGTGCCAGCAGTGACTCCCGTGAAGGGGCCAATTCACCCCTCCACTTT. The V call is TRBV25-1, the J call TRBJ1-6, with D perhaps TRBD1 (5 bases). Germline values: CDR1 MGHDK, CDR2 SYGVNS. Trimming took 3 bases from V and 7 from J, leaving 16 bases between them. The CDR3 runs 16 residues.

This clone came up once. V is TRBV7-9 and J is TRBJ2-1, with D hard to call. The length of the CDR3 is 13 residues. The V and J ends lost 2 bases and 8 bases respectively, with 10 bases between them. Germline CDR1 and CDR2: SEHNR and FQNEAQ (reference sequence). The CDR3 protein is CASSLLSWDEQFF. CDR3 sequence (DNA): TGTGCCAGCAGCTTATTATCCTGGGATGAGCAGTTCTTC.

The CDR3 region has the DNA TGTGCCAGCAGCCCGGGACTAGCCCGCGATGAGCAGTTCTTC. This codes for CASSPGLARDEQFF. This chain uses TRBV7-2 with TRBJ2-1; 9 bases are a match to TRBD2. The CDR3 covers 14 residues. Germline assignment: CDR1 SGHTA and CDR2 FQGNSA. V lost 5 bases, J lost 8 bases, and 7 bases stayed unmatched. The variable domain in full, with the rest retrieved from reference TRBV7-2 and TRBJ2-1, is GAGVSQSPSNKVTEKGKDVELRCDPISGHTALYWYRQSLGQGLEFLIYFQGNSAPDKSGLPSDRFSAERTGGSVSTLTIQRTQQEDSAVYLCASSPGLARDEQFFGPGTRLTVL.

The chain has TRBV23-1 and TRBJ1-1; D remains ambiguous. TRBV23-1 is filed as an ORF, its function uncertain. Deletions cut 5 bases from V and 0 bases from J, with 13 bases between. The CDR3 totals 15 residues. CDR3 loop: CASSTPGHMNTEAFF. In DNA, the CDR3 is TGCGCCAGCAGTACACCGGGCCACATGAACACTGAAGCTTTCTTT.

V is TRBV2 and J is TRBJ2-1; 8 nucleotides match TRBD2. The CDR3 is 15 residues long. Trimming took 6 bases from V and 2 from J; bases not matched to a gene: 6. Germline V gene sequence: CDR1 SNHLY, CDR2 FYNNEI. CDR3 residues: CASRGTSQTYNEQFF. CDR3 nucleotide sequence: TGTGCCAGCAGGGGGACTAGTCAGACCTACAATGAGCAGTTCTTC.

This chain links TRBV5-1 with TRBJ2-3, with 7 bases that match TRBD2. The CDR3 has 14 amino acids. V lost 4 bases to trimming and J lost 5 bases; unmatched junction nucleotides: 7. From germline, CDR1 is SGHRS and CDR2 YFSETQ. As DNA, the CDR3 is TGCGCCAGCAGCGTGACTAGCACCCTAGATACGCAGTATTTT. Its translation is CASSVTSTLDTQYF.

The genes are TRBV5-1 and TRBJ2-1, with D possibly matching TRBD2 (5 bases). Germline V gene data show CDR1 as SGHRS and CDR2 as YFSETQ. V lost 0 bases and J 1 base, leaving 8 bases between the germline ends. The CDR3 spans 15 residues. The CDR3 DNA is TGCGCCAGCAGCTTGGCCGGGGAGTCCTACAATGAGCAGTTCTTC. It is translated as CASSLAGESYNEQFF.

The chain carries TRBV29-1 and TRBJ2-3; TRBD1 matches at 7 bases. V lost 4 bases, J lost 6 bases, and 7 bases stayed unmatched. Germline values: CDR1 SQVTM, CDR2 ANQGSEA. The length of the CDR3 is 13 residues. The CDR3 loop is CSVGQGLGDTQYF. The CDR3 DNA reads as TGCAGCGTTGGACAGGGCCTAGGGGATACGCAGTATTTT.

Notes on this clone: At one of its ends the junction is not consistent with the germline gene, which may arise from a read error. The J gene is TRBJ2-2, the V gene TRBV10-3; 9 positions agree with TRBD1. The germline CDR1 and CDR2 sequences are ENHRY and SYGVKD. The CDR3 totals 15 residues. The CDR3 coding sequence is TGTGCCATCAGCTCCGGGACAGGGAACCCCGGGGAGCTGTTTTTT. This translates into CAISSGTGNPGELFF.

The gene calls are TRBV30 and TRBJ2-3; TRBD2 matches 8 bases. This CDR3 has 14 amino acids. V shed 3 bases, J shed 2 bases, and the junction held 4 bases outside the gene matches. CDR1 GTSNPN and CDR2 SVGIG come from the germline V gene (reference sequence). CDR3 sequence reads: CAWSGTRATDTQYF. In DNA, the CDR3 is TGTGCCTGGAGCGGGACTAGAGCCACAGATACGCAGTATTTT. The whole variable domain, remainder taken from reference TRBV30 and TRBJ2-3, is SQTIHQWPATLVQPVGSPLSLECTVEGTSNPNLYWYRQAAGRGLQLLFYSVGIGQISSEVPQNLSASRPQDRQFILSSKKLLLSDSGFYLCAWSGTRATDTQYFGPGTRLTVL.

The genes are TRBV2 and TRBJ1-4; D possibly corresponds to TRBD1 (6 bases). The CDR3 consists of 13 residues. CDR1 is SNHLY and CDR2 is FYNNEI in the germline V gene. Trimming took 4 bases from V and 4 from J, leaving 7 bases between them. The CDR3 bases are TGTGCCAGCAGTGGACAGGTTAATGAAAAACTGTTTTTT. Residues: CASSGQVNEKLFF.

The gene calls are TRBV28 and TRBJ2-7, with TRBD1 matching 9 bases. Germline CDR1 MDHEN, CDR2 SYDVKM. This CDR3 has 14 residues. V shed 5 bases, J shed 6 bases, and the junction held 8 bases outside the gene matches. CDR3 bases: TGTGCCAGCAGTACGGGACAGGGAAATCCCGAGCAGTACTTC. Protein: CASSTGQGNPEQYF.

This clone appeared once. The genes are TRBV7-2 and TRBJ1-1; 7 positions match TRBD1. The germline gives CDR1 SGHTA, CDR2 FQGNSA. The CDR3 is 14 residues long. V trimming: 3 bases; J trimming: 1 base; junction bases outside the gene matches: 2. CDR3 DNA: TGTGCCAGCAGCTTGGCAGGGGGGAACACTGAAGCTTTCTTT. The encoded protein is CASSLAGGNTEAFF.

There are a few counts of this clone. This sequence joins TRBV9 and TRBJ2-7, with 7 nucleotides matching TRBD1. The CDR3 consists of 14 residues. Trimming cost V 3 bases and J 3 bases; bases outside gene matches: 6. Germline V gene lookup returns CDR1 SGDLS and CDR2 YYNGEE. The CDR3 nucleotides read TGTGCCAGCAGCGCATCGACAGGGTTCTACGAGCAGTACTTC. It encodes CASSASTGFYEQYF.

The chain joins TRBV5-1 to TRBJ2-5; D call uncertain. V lost 0 bases and J lost 3, with 6 bases in between. CDR3 length: 13 amino acids. CDR1 and CDR2 from the germline V gene are SGHRS and YFSETQ. In DNA form, the CDR3 reads TGCGCCAGCAGCTTGGGGCAGAAAGAGACCCAGTACTTC. It codes for CASSLGQKETQYF.

The V and J genes are TRBV28 and TRBJ2-7, with a weak D call TRBD2 (7 bases). Trimming left V 7 bases short and J 2 bases short, with 12 bases between. From germline, CDR1 is MDHEN and CDR2 SYDVKM. The CDR3 covers 13 residues. CDR3 residues: CASKGGSTYEQYF. The CDR3 DNA sequence: TGTGCCAGCAAGGGGGGGTCCACCTACGAGCAGTACTTC.

This sequence joins TRBV5-1 and TRBJ2-2; weak D call: TRBD1 (5 bases). Looked up from germline, CDR1 is SGHRS and CDR2 is YFSETQ. This CDR3 region has 14 residues. V lost 0 bases and J 5 bases, leaving 8 bases between the germline ends. CDR3 protein: CASSLVPGTGELFF. Written as DNA, the CDR3 is TGCGCCAGCAGCTTGGTTCCAGGGACCGGGGAGCTGTTTTTT.

The chain uses TRBV6-1 and TRBJ2-3, with a weak D call TRBD1 (5 bases). The CDR3 sequence is 15 residues long. Germline CDR1 and CDR2: MNHNS and SASEGT. Trimming removed 5 bases at V and 2 bases at J, with 14 bases between. This chain's CDR3 is CASSPGWGLTDTQYF. The CDR3 DNA follows: TGTGCCAGCAGTCCTGGTTGGGGCCTCACAGATACGCAGTATTTT.

The chain links TRBV7-8 to TRBJ1-5; 7 bases map to TRBD1. This CDR3 has 17 residues. With V trimmed by 5 bases and J by 3 bases, 13 bases remained unmatched. Germline V lookup: CDR1 SGHVS, CDR2 FQNEAQ. CDR3 region: CASSPWGQSYDNQPQHF. DNA for the CDR3: TGTGCCAGCAGCCCCTGGGGACAGAGTTATGACAATCAGCCCCAGCATTTT.

This chain connects TRBV28 to TRBJ1-1, with no clear D. Trimming took 6 bases from V and 0 from J, leaving 14 bases between them. The CDR3 has 15 amino acids. The germline gives CDR1 MDHEN, CDR2 SYDVKM. CDR3 region: CASRTPDRMNTEAFF. The CDR3 DNA follows: TGTGCCAGCAGAACCCCGGACCGCATGAACACTGAAGCTTTCTTT.

CDR3 bases: TGTGCCAGCAGTGAATATGGGGAGCTGTTTTTT. Protein product: CASSEYGELFF. This chain uses TRBV6-1 with TRBJ2-2; no definite D call. Germline CDR1 is MNHNS and CDR2 is SASEGT. Trimming took off 2 bases at V and 8 bases at J, with 3 bases between the two ends. The CDR3 sequence is 11 residues long.